The rows below give T cell receptor beta chains drawn from one sample of a study of T-cell reconstitution after alpha-beta-depleted transplantation in children. A single record per CDR3 protein comes from TCRdb applying MiXCR to the PCR reads. The table records 500,000 to 650,000 distinct CDR3 sequences, under 15% of them present only once. This material consisted of PBMCs, mostly from graft donor cells, taken 360 days after TCRalphabeta/CD19-depleted stem cell transplant. These receptors were collected from a male patient younger than 18 who had a stem cell transplant for acute myeloid leukemia, so the T cells may come from the graft donor. The CDR3 runs from the conserved cysteine through the conserved F or W. D genes are given only for firm matches. Expanded clones are given a class, and other clones once, few, many or no size at all.

many TRBJ2-1 TRBV24-1 TRBD2 CATSLVAGDYLDNEQFF TGTGCCACCAGTCTCGTAGCGGGAGATTATTTGGACAATGAGCAGTTCTTC
NA TRBJ1-6 TRBV28 TRBD1 CASRRQGDSPLHF TGTGCCAGCAGGAGGCAGGGGGATTCACCCCTCCACTTT
NA TRBJ1-4 TRBV7-6 NA CASSLRADNEKLFF TGTGCCAGCAGCTTAAGGGCAGATAATGAAAAACTGTTTTTT
many TRBJ2-7 TRBV27 TRBD2 CASSLKLARSYEQYF TGTGCCAGCAGTTTAAAACTAGCGAGAAGCTACGAGCAGTACTTC
NA TRBJ2-1 TRBV7-2 TRBD2 CASSSSGRRRFSGEQFF TGTGCCAGCAGCTCCAGCGGGAGAAGAAGATTCTCGGGGGAGCAGTTCTTC
NA TRBJ2-3 TRBV7-2 NA CASSLRKRGTDTQYF TGTGCCAGCAGCTTAAGGAAGAGAGGCACAGATACGCAGTATTTT
many TRBJ2-7 TRBV6-2/TRBV6-3 NA CASTQRQPSYEQYF TGTGCCAGCACCCAACGGCAGCCTTCCTACGAGCAGTACTTC
few TRBJ2-1 TRBV6-1 NA CASSMDLLRLHNEQFF TGTGCCAGCAGCATGGACCTACTTAGACTCCACAATGAGCAGTTCTTC
NA TRBJ2-7 TRBV7-9 TRBD1 CASSAYRGPYEQYF TGTGCCAGCAGCGCCTACAGGGGCCCCTACGAGCAGTACTTC
NA TRBJ2-7 TRBV11-1 NA CASSLDRVEEQYF TGTGCCAGCAGCTTAGACAGGGTAGAAGAGCAGTACTTC
many TRBJ1-2 TRBV5-1 TRBD1 CASSYGTVYGYTF TGCGCCAGCAGCTACGGGACAGTCTATGGCTACACCTTC
NA TRBJ2-2 TRBV2 TRBD1 CASSELLGGLTNTGELFF TGTGCCAGCAGTGAATTGTTAGGGGGCCTCACGAACACCGGGGAGCTGTTTTTT
many TRBJ2-2 TRBV6-1 NA CASTKPAGGANTGELFF TGTGCCAGCACCAAACCTGCCGGGGGCGCGAACACCGGGGAGCTGTTTTTT
NA TRBJ2-2 TRBV20-1 NA CSARDRPGTLNTGELFF TGCAGTGCTAGAGATCGCCCTGGGACTCTTAACACCGGGGAGCTGTTTTTT
few TRBJ2-5 TRBV6-1 TRBD2 CASRTTSGQETQYF TGTGCCAGCAGGACCACTAGCGGACAAGAGACCCAGTACTTC
many TRBJ2-1 TRBV5-1 NA CASSWAHNEQFF TGCGCCAGCAGCTGGGCCCACAATGAGCAGTTCTTC
NA TRBJ2-2 TRBV6-2/TRBV6-3 TRBD2 CASTRGGTGELFF TGTGCCAGCACCCGGGGGGGGACCGGGGAGCTGTTTTTT
few TRBJ2-7 TRBV27 TRBD2 CASSLREGVYEQYF TGTGCCAGCAGTTTGCGGGAGGGGGTCTACGAGCAGTACTTC
once TRBJ2-1 TRBV5-8 TRBD2 CASSPHSGRGNNEQFF TGTGCCAGCAGCCCCCACAGCGGGAGGGGAAACAATGAGCAGTTCTTC
few TRBJ2-5 TRBV12-3/TRBV12-4 NA CASRPWGRQETQYF TGTGCCAGCAGGCCATGGGGGCGGCAAGAGACCCAGTACTTC
NA TRBJ2-7 TRBV24-1 NA CATSDPGTGLYEQYF TGTGCCACCAGTGACCCCGGGACCGGTCTCTACGAGCAGTACTTC
NA TRBJ2-3 TRBV9 NA CASSVASITDTQYF TGTGCCAGCAGCGTAGCTAGTATCACAGATACGCAGTATTTT
few TRBJ2-7 TRBV15 TRBD1 CATSRRDSGLSYEQYF TGTGCCACCAGCAGAAGGGACAGCGGTCTCTCCTACGAGCAGTACTTC
few TRBJ2-1 TRBV5-1 TRBD2 CASSLAGTTLYNEQFF TGCGCCAGCAGCTTGGCCGGGACTACCCTCTACAATGAGCAGTTCTTC
NA TRBJ2-5 TRBV6-2/TRBV6-3 NA CAGKRGIDGETQYF TGTGCCGGGAAGAGGGGGATAGATGGAGAGACCCAGTACTTC
many TRBJ1-1 TRBV29-1 NA CSVTAAGGNTEAFF TGCAGCGTTACCGCGGCCGGGGGGAACACTGAAGCTTTCTTT
NA TRBJ2-5 TRBV15 NA CATSGYNRFQETQYF TGTGCCACCAGCGGGTATAACAGGTTCCAAGAGACCCAGTACTTC
few TRBJ2-3 TRBV7-2 TRBD1 CASSLLAGQGSDTQYF TGTGCCAGCAGCTTATTAGCAGGACAGGGGTCAGATACGCAGTATTTT